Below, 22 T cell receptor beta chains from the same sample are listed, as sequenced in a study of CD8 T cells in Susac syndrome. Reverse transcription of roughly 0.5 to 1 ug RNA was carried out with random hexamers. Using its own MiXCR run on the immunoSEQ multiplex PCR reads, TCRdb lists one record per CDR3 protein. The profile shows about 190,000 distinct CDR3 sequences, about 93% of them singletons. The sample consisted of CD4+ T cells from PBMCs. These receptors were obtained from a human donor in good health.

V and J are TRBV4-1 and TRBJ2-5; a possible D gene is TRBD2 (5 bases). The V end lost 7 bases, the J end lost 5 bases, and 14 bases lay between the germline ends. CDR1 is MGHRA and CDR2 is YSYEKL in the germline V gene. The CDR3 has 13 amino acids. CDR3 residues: CASNNEGGETQYF. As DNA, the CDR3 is TGCGCCAGCAACAACGAGGGTGGCGAGACCCAGTACTTC.

CDR3 coding DNA: TGTGCCAGCAGCACCGGGCCCTACGAGCAGTACTTC. This gives the protein CASSTGPYEQYF. The chain recombines TRBV7-2 with TRBJ2-7; D call uncertain. The germline V gene encodes CDR1 SGHTA and CDR2 FQGNSA. V lost 5 bases, J lost 2 bases, and 7 bases lay in between. The CDR3 extends over 12 amino acids.

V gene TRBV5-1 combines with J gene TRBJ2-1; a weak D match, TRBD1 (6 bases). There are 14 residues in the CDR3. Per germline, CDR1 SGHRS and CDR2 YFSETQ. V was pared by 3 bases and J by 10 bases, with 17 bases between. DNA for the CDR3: TGCGCCAGCAGCTCTTGGCCCCCGGGACAAGAGCAGTTCTTC. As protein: CASSSWPPGQEQFF.

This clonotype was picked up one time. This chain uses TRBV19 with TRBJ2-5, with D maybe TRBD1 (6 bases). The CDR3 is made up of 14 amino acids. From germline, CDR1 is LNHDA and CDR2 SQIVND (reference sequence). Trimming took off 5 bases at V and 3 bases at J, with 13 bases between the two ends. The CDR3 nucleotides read TGTGCCAGTAGTCCATTAGGACAGAAAGAGACCCAGTACTTC. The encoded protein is CASSPLGQKETQYF.

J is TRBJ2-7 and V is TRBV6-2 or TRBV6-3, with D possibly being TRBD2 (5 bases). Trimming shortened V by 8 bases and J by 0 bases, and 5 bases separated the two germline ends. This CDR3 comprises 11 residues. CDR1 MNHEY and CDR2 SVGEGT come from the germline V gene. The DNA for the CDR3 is TGTGCCAGCCGGGACTCCTACGAGCAGTACGTC. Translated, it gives CASRDSYEQYV.

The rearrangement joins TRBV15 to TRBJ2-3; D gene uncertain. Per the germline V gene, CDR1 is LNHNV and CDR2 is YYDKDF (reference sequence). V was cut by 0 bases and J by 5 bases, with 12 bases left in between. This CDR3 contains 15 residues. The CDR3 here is CATSRDPHSGDTQYF. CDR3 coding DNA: TGTGCCACCAGCAGAGATCCACATTCCGGAGATACGCAGTATTTT.

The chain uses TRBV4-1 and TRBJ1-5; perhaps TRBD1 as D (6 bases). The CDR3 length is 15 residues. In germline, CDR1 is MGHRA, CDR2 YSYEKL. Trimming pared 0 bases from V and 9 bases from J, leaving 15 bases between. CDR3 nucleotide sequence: TGCGCCAGCAGCCAAGATTACGGGGGGCGGTTGCCCCAGCATTTT. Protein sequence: CASSQDYGGRLPQHF.

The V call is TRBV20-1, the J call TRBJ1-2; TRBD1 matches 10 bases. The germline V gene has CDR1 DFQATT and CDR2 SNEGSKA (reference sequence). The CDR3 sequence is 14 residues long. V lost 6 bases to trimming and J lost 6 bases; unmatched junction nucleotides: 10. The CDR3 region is CSALTGTGVDGYTF. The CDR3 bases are TGCAGTGCCCTAACCGGGACAGGGGTCGATGGCTACACCTTC.

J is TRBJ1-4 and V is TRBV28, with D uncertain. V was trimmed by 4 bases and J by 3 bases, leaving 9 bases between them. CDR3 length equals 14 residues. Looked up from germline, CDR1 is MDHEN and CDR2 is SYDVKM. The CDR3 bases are TGTGCCAGCAGTTACTACGGTGCTAATGAAAAACTGTTTTTT. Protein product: CASSYYGANEKLFF.

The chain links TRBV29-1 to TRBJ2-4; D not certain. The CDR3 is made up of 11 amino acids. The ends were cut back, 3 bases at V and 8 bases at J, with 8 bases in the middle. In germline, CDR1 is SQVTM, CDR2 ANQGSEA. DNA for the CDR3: TGCAGCGTTGACTTAATGGACATTCAGTACTTC. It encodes CSVDLMDIQYF. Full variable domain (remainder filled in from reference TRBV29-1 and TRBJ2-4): SAVISQKPSRDICQRGTSLTIQCQVDSQVTMMFWYRQQPGQSLTLIATANQGSEATYESGFVIDKFPISRPNLTFSTLTVSNMSPEDSSIYLCSVDLMDIQYFGAGTRLSVL.

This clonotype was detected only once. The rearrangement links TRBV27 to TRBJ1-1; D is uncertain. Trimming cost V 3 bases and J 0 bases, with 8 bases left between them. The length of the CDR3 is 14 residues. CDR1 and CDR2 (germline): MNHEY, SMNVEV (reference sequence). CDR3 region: CASSFSVMNTEAFF. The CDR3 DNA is TGTGCCAGCAGTTTTTCGGTGATGAACACTGAAGCTTTCTTT.

CDR3 coding DNA: TGTGCCAGCAGCCAATGGGCAGGGCGGAACGAGCAGTACTTC. Translated: CASSQWAGRNEQYF. The genes are TRBV6-5 and TRBJ2-7, with TRBD1 as a possible D gene (5 bases). Trimming pared 6 bases from V and 5 bases from J, leaving 17 bases between. Per the germline V gene, CDR1 is MNHEY and CDR2 is SVGAGI. CDR3 length equals 14 residues.

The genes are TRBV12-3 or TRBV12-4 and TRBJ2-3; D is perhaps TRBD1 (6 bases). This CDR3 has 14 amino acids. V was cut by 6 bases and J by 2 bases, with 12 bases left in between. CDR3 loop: CASRQGWNTDTQYF. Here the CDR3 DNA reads TGTGCCAGCAGGCAGGGGTGGAACACAGATACGCAGTATTTT.

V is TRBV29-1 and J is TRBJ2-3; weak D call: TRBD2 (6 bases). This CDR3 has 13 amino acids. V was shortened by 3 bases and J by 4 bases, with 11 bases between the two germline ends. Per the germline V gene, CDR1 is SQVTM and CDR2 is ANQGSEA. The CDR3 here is CSVDGGGSDTQYF. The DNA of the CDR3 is TGCAGCGTTGACGGGGGTGGGTCAGATACGCAGTATTTT.

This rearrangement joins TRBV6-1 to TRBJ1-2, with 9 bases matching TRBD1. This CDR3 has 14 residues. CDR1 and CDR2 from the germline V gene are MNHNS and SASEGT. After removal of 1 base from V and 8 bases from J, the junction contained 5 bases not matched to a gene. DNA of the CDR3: TGTGCCAGCAGTGAAGGAGTGACAGGGGGAGGCTACACCTTC. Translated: CASSEGVTGGGYTF.

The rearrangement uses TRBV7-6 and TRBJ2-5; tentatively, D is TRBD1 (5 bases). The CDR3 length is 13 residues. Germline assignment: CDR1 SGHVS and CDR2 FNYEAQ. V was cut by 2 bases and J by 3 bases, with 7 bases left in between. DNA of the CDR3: TGTGCCAGCAGCTTACAGGGTAAAGAGACCCAGTACTTC. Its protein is CASSLQGKETQYF.

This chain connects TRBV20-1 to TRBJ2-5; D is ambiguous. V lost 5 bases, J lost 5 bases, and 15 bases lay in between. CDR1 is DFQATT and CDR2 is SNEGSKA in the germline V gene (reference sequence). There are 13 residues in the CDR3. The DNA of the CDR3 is TGCAGTGCTCCCTCGTTGGTGGCGGAGACCCAGTACTTC. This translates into CSAPSLVAETQYF.

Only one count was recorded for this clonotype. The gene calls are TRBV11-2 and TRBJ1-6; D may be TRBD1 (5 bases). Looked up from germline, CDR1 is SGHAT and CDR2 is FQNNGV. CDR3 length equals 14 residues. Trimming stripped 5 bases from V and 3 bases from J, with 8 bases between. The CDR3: CASSRDGYNSPLHF. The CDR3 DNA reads TGTGCCAGCAGCCGGGACGGCTATAATTCACCCCTCCACTTT.

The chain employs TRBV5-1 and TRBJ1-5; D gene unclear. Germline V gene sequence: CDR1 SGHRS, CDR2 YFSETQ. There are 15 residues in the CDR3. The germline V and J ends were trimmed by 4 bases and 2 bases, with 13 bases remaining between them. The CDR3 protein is CASSPEPGRNQPQHF. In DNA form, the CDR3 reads TGCGCCAGCAGCCCGGAACCGGGCCGCAATCAGCCCCAGCATTTT.

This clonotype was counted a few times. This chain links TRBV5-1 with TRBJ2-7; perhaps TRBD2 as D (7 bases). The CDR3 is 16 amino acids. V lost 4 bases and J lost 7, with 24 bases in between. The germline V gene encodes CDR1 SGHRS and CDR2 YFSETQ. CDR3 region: CASSLGGTNPKREQYF. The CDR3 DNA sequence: TGCGCCAGCAGCCTGGGAGGGACAAACCCGAAGCGGGAGCAGTACTTC. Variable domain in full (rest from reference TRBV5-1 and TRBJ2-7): KAGVTQTPRYLIKTRGQQVTLSCSPISGHRSVSWYQQTPGQGLQFLFEYFSETQRNKGNFPGRFSGRQFSNSRSEMNVSTLELGDSALYLCASSLGGTNPKREQYFGPGTRLTVT.

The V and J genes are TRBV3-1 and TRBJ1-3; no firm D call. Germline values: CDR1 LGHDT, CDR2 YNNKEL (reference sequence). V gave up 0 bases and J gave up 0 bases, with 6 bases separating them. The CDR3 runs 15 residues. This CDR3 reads CASSQDLNSGNTIYF. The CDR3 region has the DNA TGTGCCAGCAGCCAAGATCTGAACTCTGGAAACACCATATATTTT.

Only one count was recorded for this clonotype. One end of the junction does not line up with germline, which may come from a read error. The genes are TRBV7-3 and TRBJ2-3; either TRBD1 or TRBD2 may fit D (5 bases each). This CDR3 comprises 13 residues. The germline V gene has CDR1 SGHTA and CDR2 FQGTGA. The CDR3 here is CASSLTGAEGLDF. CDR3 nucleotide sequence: TGTGCCAGCAGCTTAACGGGAGCTGAGGGGCTGGATTTT.